This T cell receptor beta chain appears in the sequencing data of a study of T cell responses to AZD1222 COVID-19 vaccine. Study-level results: Mostly white British, mostly female donors; authors suggested clonal diversity may be underestimated. At baseline, seropositivity was found in only a handful of AZD1222 recipients.

Concerning this clone: The antigen remains undetermined.

Assay used: immunoSEQ multiplex PCR; TCRdb lists only in-frame clones, some missing. The data contain about 180,000 clones, 85% to 90% of them singletons. The sample here was peripheral blood, taken 28 days after the second AZD1222 dose. This TCR was recovered from an adult who received the AZD1222 COVID-19 vaccine.

Here the CDR3 reads CASSYATRNTEAFF. As DNA, the CDR3 is TGTGCCAGCAGTTACGCAACAAGGAACACTGAAGCTTTCTTT. The chain employs TRBV6-2 or TRBV6-3 and TRBJ1-1; D uncertain. The CDR3 loop spans 14 amino acids. The ends were cut back, 2 bases at V and 1 base at J, with 8 bases in the middle. Germline V gene data show CDR1 as MNHEY and CDR2 as SVGEGT.